The clone carrying this T cell receptor (beta chain) was detected a few times. The sample comes from a study of human T cells and chemical hapten exposure. From whole blood left unfractionated, total RNA was extracted. The library gave individual cDNA molecules unique molecular identifiers. TCRdb reprocessed the 5' RACE reads with MiXCR, giving one entry per CDR3 protein. The sample shows fewer than 150,000 distinct CDR3 sequences, roughly a fifth of them seen only once. CDR1 and CDR2 (germline): MNHEY, SVGEGT. V was clipped by 0 bases and J by 1 base, with 12 bases between them. The CDR3 extends over 16 amino acids.

The rearrangement joins TRBV6-2 or TRBV6-3 to TRBJ1-1; D not certain. The receptor comes from a human donor in good health. CDR3 in DNA: TGTGCCAGCAGTTACTCCGGCTTCACCCAGAACACTGAAGCTTTCTTT. As protein: CASSYSGFTQNTEAFF.